This TCR beta chain was recovered during a study of cytomegalovirus exposure and HLA in healthy donors. Of note for this clone: The target antigen is unknown.

Whole-study results and caveats: Across HLA loci, a later analysis found differing TCR association rates, with DRB1 most and HLA-C fewest.

PCR employed 60 Vbeta and 13 Jbeta primers. Here immunoSEQ multiplex PCR was the method, and the copy in TCRdb shows in-frame clones only, minus some. The sample carries 210,000 or so clones, approximately 83% recorded once. Looked up from germline, CDR1 is LNHDA and CDR2 is SQIVND (reference sequence). With V trimmed by 4 bases and J by 7 bases, 9 bases remained unmatched. The CDR3 extends over 16 amino acids. Donors sampled were nominally healthy, though unrecorded immune exposures were likely. The sample was PBMCs. This TCR came from a girl aged 10 to 17 in good health and CMV-seronegative. This chain joins TRBV19 and TRBJ2-1; TRBD2 agrees at 11 bases. The CDR3 nucleotides read TGTGCCAGTAGTACCGCTAGCGGGGGGTTAGCGAATGAGCAGTTCTTC. It specifies CASSTASGGLANEQFF.